This TCR beta chain was documented in a study of shared clonotypes between healthy human individuals. Study results and limitations: Sampling covered nothing but blood. Tissue TCR repertoires likely differ from those found in blood.

None of the donors, who were healthy HIV-negative adults, had recently had acute infections or vaccinations. Caucasian adults residing in Nashville, Tennessee made up all the donors. V was cut by 2 bases and J by 4 bases, with 3 bases left in between. The CDR3 extends over 12 amino acids. Germline V gives CDR1 KGHSH, CDR2 LQKENI. In the sorted-subset replicate PCRs, about 200 ng DNA, 30,000 or so T cell genomes, was used. Some clones are missing from TCRdb's copy, which holds only in-frame ones; the method was immunoSEQ multiplex PCR. The table has 2 million to 2.5 million clones, roughly 92% seen once. As for this clone: Its antigen is not identified. The same CDR3 also results from other DNA sequences found in this sample.

The genes are TRBV18 and TRBJ1-3; unclear D gene. The sequenced sample was naive CD4+ T cells from PBMCs. Subset specified: CD45RA+ positively selected. This clonotype was obtained from a man aged 18 to 29 in good health. Some clones in this sample may be carry-over from other donors' samples. CDR3 nucleotide sequence: TGTGCCAGCTCACCATCCGGAAACACCATATATTTT. Translated, it gives CASSPSGNTIYF.